The sequence of this T cell receptor beta chain was determined in a study of Ad26.COV2.S vaccination and SARS-CoV-2 variants. This clone was counted a few times. Described treatment: over 15 received Ad26.COV2.S at low or high dose, single or two shots; five or six received placebo; per-sample allocation not given. It was on day 63 after the first vaccine or placebo injection that samples were taken. V was pared by 4 bases and J by 0 bases, with 10 bases between. Looked up from germline, CDR1 is SGHTA and CDR2 is FQGNSA. The CDR3 contains 14 residues. Clones were sequenced by immunoSEQ multiplex PCR, and TCRdb holds only the in-frame ones, with some missing. Here the sample spans approximately 340,000 clones, roughly 81% being singletons.

The genes are TRBV7-2 and TRBJ2-7; D may be TRBD1 or TRBD2 (5 bases each). The receptor was isolated from a person aged 18-65 years who received the Ad26.COV2.S COVID-19 vaccine or a placebo. The sample here was peripheral blood, taken in a trial of Ad26.COV2.S vaccine versus placebo. CDR3 DNA sequence: TGTGCCAGCAGCTCCCGGGACGGCTCCTACGAGCAGTACTTC. This translates into CASSSRDGSYEQYF.